A single sample is the source of the 9 T cell receptor beta chains below, sequenced in a study of technical replicates of blood from a handful of donors. Repertoires were generated with immunoSEQ multiplex PCR, while TCRdb's copy carries only in-frame clones and drops some. The sample includes about 100,000 clones, roughly 95% of them seen just once. The sequenced material came from T cells isolated from PBMCs. Receptors were obtained from a human donor in good health.

The chain uses TRBV30 and TRBJ2-3; TRBD1 matches at 12 bases. The CDR3 spans 14 residues. Trimming cost V 5 bases and J 2 bases; bases outside gene matches: 2. The germline V gene has CDR1 GTSNPN and CDR2 SVGIG (reference sequence). Written as DNA, the CDR3 is TGTGCCTGGGGGACAGGGGGCTCCACAGATACGCAGTATTTT. Protein: CAWGTGGSTDTQYF.

The chain is built from TRBV29-1 and TRBJ2-2, with D hard to call. Trimming left V 2 bases short and J 6 bases short, with 7 bases between. The CDR3 runs to 12 residues. Germline CDR1 and CDR2: SQVTM and ANQGSEA. The chain's CDR3 is CSVESRPGELFF. The DNA of the CDR3 is TGCAGCGTTGAATCCAGGCCCGGGGAGCTGTTTTTT.

The CDR3, as DNA: TGTGCCAGTAGTATAGCTTCAGGGTTGACTGAAGCTTTCTTT. Its translation is CASSIASGLTEAFF. This chain joins TRBV19 and TRBJ1-1, with a tentative D call TRBD1 (5 bases). Germline CDR1 is LNHDA and CDR2 is SQIVND (reference sequence). The CDR3 is 14 residues long. Deletions cut 1 base from V and 5 bases from J, with 11 bases between. The complete variable domain, with remaining parts taken from reference TRBV19 and TRBJ1-1, reads DGGITQSPKYLFRKEGQNVTLSCEQNLNHDAMYWYRQDPGQGLRLIYYSQIVNDFQKGDIAEGYSVSREKKESFPLTVTSAQKNPTAFYLCASSIASGLTEAFFGQGTRLTVV.

The rearrangement joins TRBV5-5 to TRBJ2-2, with 9 nucleotides matching TRBD1. Germline V gene sequence: CDR1 SGHKS, CDR2 YYEKEE (reference sequence). With V trimmed by 6 bases and J by 0 bases, 3 bases remained unmatched. The CDR3 extends over 15 amino acids. The CDR3 is CASNRGPSNTGELFF. DNA for the CDR3: TGTGCCAGCAACAGGGGGCCCTCGAACACCGGGGAGCTGTTTTTT.

This chain connects TRBV9 to TRBJ2-3, with 7 bases matching TRBD2. This CDR3 is built from 15 residues. Germline loops: CDR1 SGDLS, CDR2 YYNGEE. V lost 2 bases and J lost 5; bases outside the gene matches: 8. CDR3 in DNA: TGTGCCAGCAGCGTTACCCGGGGGGTGCGAGATACGCAGTATTTT. Translating gives CASSVTRGVRDTQYF.

This chain uses TRBV5-1 with TRBJ1-2, with D unclear. This CDR3 contains 15 residues. CDR1 is SGHRS, CDR2 YFSETQ, per germline. Trimming cost V 5 bases and J 4 bases, with 18 bases left between them. In DNA form, the CDR3 reads TGCGCCAGCAGGTTGTCGGGGATGAACACCTATGGCTACACCTTC. Amino acid sequence: CASRLSGMNTYGYTF.

The genes are TRBV5-4 and TRBJ1-3; 8 bases fit TRBD1. Trimming at V came to 6 bases and at J to 2 bases, leaving 10 bases not matched to a gene. Germline CDR1 SGHNT, CDR2 YYREEE (reference sequence). The length of the CDR3 is 16 residues. The CDR3 nucleotides are TGTGCCAGCATGGACCCAGGGGGCTCGACTGGAAACACCATATATTTT. Protein product: CASMDPGGSTGNTIYF.

The J gene is TRBJ2-7, the V gene TRBV14; 10 nucleotides line up with TRBD1. Germline CDR1 is SGHDN and CDR2 is FVKESK. This CDR3 region has 14 residues. Trimming removed 4 bases from V and 3 bases from J; junction bases left unmatched: 3. This CDR3 is CASSPGTGDYEQYF. Written as DNA, the CDR3 is TGTGCCAGCAGCCCGGGGACAGGGGACTACGAGCAGTACTTC. Drawing the rest from reference TRBV14 and TRBJ2-7, the complete variable domain is EAGVTQFPSHSVIEKGQTVTLRCDPISGHDNLYWYRRVMGKEIKFLLHFVKESKQDESGMPNNRFLAERTGGTYSTLKVQPAELEDSGVYFCASSPGTGDYEQYFGPGTRLTVT.

The V call is TRBV19, the J call TRBJ2-7, with TRBD2 matching 13 bases. Germline V gene sequence: CDR1 LNHDA, CDR2 SQIVND (reference sequence). The J segment lost 7 bases and the V segment lost 5 bases, leaving 20 bases of the junction unmatched. The CDR3 covers 19 residues. Here the CDR3 reads CASSSPLGLAGFRSDEQYF. The CDR3 DNA follows: TGTGCCAGTAGTTCCCCTCTGGGACTAGCGGGATTCAGGTCAGATGAGCAGTACTTC.